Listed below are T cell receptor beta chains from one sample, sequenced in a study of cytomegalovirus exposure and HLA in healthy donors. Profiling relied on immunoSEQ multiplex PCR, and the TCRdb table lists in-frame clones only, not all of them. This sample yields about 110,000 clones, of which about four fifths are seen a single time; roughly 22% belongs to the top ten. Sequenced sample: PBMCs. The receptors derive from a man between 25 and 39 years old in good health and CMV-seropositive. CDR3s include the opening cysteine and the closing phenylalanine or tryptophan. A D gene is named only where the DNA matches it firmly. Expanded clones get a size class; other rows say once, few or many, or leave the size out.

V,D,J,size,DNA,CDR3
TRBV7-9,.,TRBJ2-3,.,TGTGCCAGCAGCCGTGTGTTCACAGATACGCAGTATTTT,CASSRVFTDTQYF
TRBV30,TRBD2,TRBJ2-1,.,TGTGCCTGCCCGAGGGGACTAGCGGAATCTGATGAGCAGTTCTTC,CACPRGLAESDEQFF
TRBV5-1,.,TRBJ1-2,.,TGCGCCAGCAGATATGGGGAGGGCAGGGACTATGGCTACACCTTC,CASRYGEGRDYGYTF
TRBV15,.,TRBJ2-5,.,TGTGCCACCAGGGCGGGGGCCCTCCAAGAGACCCAGTACTTC,CATRAGALQETQYF
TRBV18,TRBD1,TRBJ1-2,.,TGTGCCAGCTCACCCCTCCGGGACAGCTATGGCTACACCTTC,CASSPLRDSYGYTF
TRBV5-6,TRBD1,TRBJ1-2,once,TGTGCCAGCAGACGGGACAGGGTACATGGCTACACCTTC,CASRRDRVHGYTF
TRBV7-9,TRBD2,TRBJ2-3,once,TGTTCCAGCAGCCCACCGTACCGGGCTAGCGGGAGTACAGATACGCAGTATTTT,CSSSPPYRASGSTDTQYF
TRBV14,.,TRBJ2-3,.,TGTGCCAGCAGCCACCTCCGGGGGGCTGGCACAGATACGCAGTATTTT,CASSHLRGAGTDTQYF
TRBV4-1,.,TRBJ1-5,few,TGCGCCAGCAGCCACCGTACAGGGCGAGGGGATCAGCCCCAGCATTTT,CASSHRTGRGDQPQHF
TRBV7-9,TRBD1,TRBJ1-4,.,TGTGCCAGCAGCCCGGACAGGGGAAGTGAAAAACTGTTTTTT,CASSPDRGSEKLFF
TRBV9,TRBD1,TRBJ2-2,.,TGTGCCAGCAGCGGGGGGACAGGGGATCCCGGGGAGCTGTTTTTT,CASSGGTGDPGELFF
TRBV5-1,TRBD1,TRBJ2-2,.,TGCGCCAGCAGCAGGGACAGGGCGAACACCGGGGAGCTGTTTTTT,CASSRDRANTGELFF
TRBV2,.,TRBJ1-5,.,TGTGCCAGCAGTGGCCGCAGGGGTCCGGAACAGAATCAGCCCCAGCATTTT,CASSGRRGPEQNQPQHF
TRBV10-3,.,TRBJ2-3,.,TGTGCCAACAGACCGGGACAAGGGCTTGACGATACGCAGTATTTT,CANRPGQGLDDTQYF
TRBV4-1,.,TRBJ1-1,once,TGCGCCAGCAGCCAAGTCTCTGGGCCTGACACTGAAGCTTTCTTT,CASSQVSGPDTEAFF
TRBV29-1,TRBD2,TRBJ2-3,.,TGCAGCGTTGAAAAGGGGAGCGGGGGTAGCACAGATACGCAGTATTTT,CSVEKGSGGSTDTQYF
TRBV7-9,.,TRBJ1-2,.,TGTGCCAGCAGCTTACTGGGAGACTATGGCTACACCTTC,CASSLLGDYGYTF
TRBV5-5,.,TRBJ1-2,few,TGTGCCAGCAGCTTAAGGGAGGGGGGCTACACCTTC,CASSLREGGYTF
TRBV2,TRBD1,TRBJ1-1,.,TGTGCCAGCAGTATTTCGACAGGGGCTTTCTTT,CASSISTGAFF
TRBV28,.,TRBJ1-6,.,TGTGCCGGCAGTTTATCCTATACAGGTTATAATTCACCCCTCCACTTT,CAGSLSYTGYNSPLHF
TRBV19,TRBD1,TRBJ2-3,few,TGTGCCAGTAGTATAGTACAGGGGGCAGATACGCAGTATTTT,CASSIVQGADTQYF
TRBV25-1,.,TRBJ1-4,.,.,CASFRSGRTSARKTVF
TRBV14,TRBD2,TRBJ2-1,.,TGTGCCAGCAGCCAGGCGGGGGGCCGCGTTGATGAGCAGTTCTTC,CASSQAGGRVDEQFF
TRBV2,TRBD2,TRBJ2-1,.,TGTGCCAGCAGTGTGGGACTAGCGGGAGCCTCCCACAATGAGCAGTTCTTC,CASSVGLAGASHNEQFF
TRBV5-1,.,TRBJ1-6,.,TGCGCCAGCAGCTTGGAAGGAGTTAATTCACCCCTCCACTTT,CASSLEGVNSPLHF
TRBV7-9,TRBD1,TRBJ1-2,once,TGTGCCAGCAGCTTCGGGACAGTCCCCGACGGGTATGGCTACACCTTC,CASSFGTVPDGYGYTF
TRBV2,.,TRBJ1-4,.,TGTGCCAGCCAACAGGAGTATGAAAAACTGTTTTTT,CASQQEYEKLFF
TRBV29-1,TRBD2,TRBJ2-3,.,TGCAGCGTTGGTTTATGGACTAGCGGGTACACAGATACGCAGTATTTT,CSVGLWTSGYTDTQYF
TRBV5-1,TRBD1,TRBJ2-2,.,TGCGCCAGCAGCTTTCCCCCAGGGGGCTTACCTACCGGGGAGCTGTTTTTT,CASSFPPGGLPTGELFF
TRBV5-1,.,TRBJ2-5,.,TGCGCCAGCAGCTTGGGGCGGGCGGAGACCCAGTACTTC,CASSLGRAETQYF
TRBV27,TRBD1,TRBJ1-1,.,TGTGCCAGCAGTTCCCTTTACAGGGGAAGGGGCACTGAAGCTTTCTTT,CASSSLYRGRGTEAFF
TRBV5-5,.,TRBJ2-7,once,TGTGCCAGCAGCTTGGCCGTTGGGGCTCTCGGTTTC,CASSLAVGALGF
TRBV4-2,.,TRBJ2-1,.,TGTGCCAGCAGCCAAGATGGATGGGGGGACAATGAGCAGTTCTTC,CASSQDGWGDNEQFF
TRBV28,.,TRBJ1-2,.,TGTGCCAGCAGTTTGCGGGGCTTAGGGAAACTTTGGGGCTACACCTTC,CASSLRGLGKLWGYTF
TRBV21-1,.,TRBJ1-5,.,TGTGCCAGGGTCAAACAGGGGGAATCTGCCAATCAGCCCCAGCATTTT,CARVKQGESANQPQHF
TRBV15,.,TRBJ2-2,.,TGTGCCACCAGCAGAGATTTGCGGTCGGGCACCGGGGAGCTGTTTTTT,CATSRDLRSGTGELFF
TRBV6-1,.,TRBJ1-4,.,TGTGCCAGCAGTGAGCGAGGGCAGTTTTTT,CASSERGQFF
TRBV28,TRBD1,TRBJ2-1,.,TGTGCCAGCAGTCGGAGACAGGGGAGCAACAATGAGCAGTTCTTC,CASSRRQGSNNEQFF
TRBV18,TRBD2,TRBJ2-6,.,TGTGCCAGCTCACCAAGGGGGACTAGCGGGGCTGGGGCCAACGTCCTGACTTTC,CASSPRGTSGAGANVLTF
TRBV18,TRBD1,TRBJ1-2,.,TGTGCCAGCTCACCAAATGGAGGGGGCGGTAACTATGGCTACACCTTC,CASSPNGGGGNYGYTF
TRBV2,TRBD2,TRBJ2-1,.,TGTGCCAGCAGTGAATTTACTAGCGGGGGGGCTGAGCAGTTCTTC,CASSEFTSGGAEQFF
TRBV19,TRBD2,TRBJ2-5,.,TGTGCCAGTAGCCGAACACTAGCGGGGGGGCCACAAGAGACCCAGTACTTC,CASSRTLAGGPQETQYF
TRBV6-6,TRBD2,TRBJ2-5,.,TGTGCCACCGGGGGGGCCGGGGAGACCCAGTACTTC,CATGGAGETQYF
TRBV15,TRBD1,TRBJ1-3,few,TGTGCCACCAGCGCATCCGGGACAGCGGCCTCCGTCTCTGGAAACACCATATATTTT,CATSASGTAASVSGNTIYF
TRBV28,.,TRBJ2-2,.,TGTGCCAGCAGCCTCCTGGGGGCCTTGCGGAGCACCGGGGAGCTGTTTTTT,CASSLLGALRSTGELFF
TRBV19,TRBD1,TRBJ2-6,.,TGTGCCAGTAGTACGGGACAGGGGTATCACTCTGGGGCCAACGTCCTGACTTTC,CASSTGQGYHSGANVLTF
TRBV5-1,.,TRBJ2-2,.,TGCGCCAGTCGTGTTGGAGTGGTGACCGGGGAGCTGTTTTTT,CASRVGVVTGELFF